This T cell receptor beta chain was documented in a study of blood T cells in healthy people across ages (dated by TCRdb to the mid-2010s). Some background on the complete study: Template switching captured roughly one uniquely barcoded TCR beta cDNA molecule per two T cells in model experiments. Two additional independent replicas of 1 million unique cDNA reads from the same blood draw were analyzed for two donors (one aged 18 to 30 and one aged 80 or older). To avoid experimental bias, donors of different ages were randomly spread across the sequencing lanes. Donors were grouped into four age groups: young (average 16 years), middle-aged (39), aged (about 60) and long-lived (over 80). Age-related changes in TCR beta repertoire diversity were measured in the study by deep sequencing normalized with unique cDNA molecular identifiers.

This clonotype came up a few times. Its recognized antigen is unknown. One end of the junction varies from germline; a read error may be responsible. The library came from 5' RACE. Sequencing took place on an Illumina HiSeq 2500. A second PCR of 7 to 11 cycles was run with a J-beta primer mix and a sample-barcoded 5' primer. Each TCR beta cDNA molecule received a unique molecular identifier from a template-switch 5' adaptor carrying 12 random nucleotides. At least 2.5 million CDR3-containing paired-end reads were obtained from each sample. First-strand cDNA was synthesized from all RNA with the Mint cDNA synthesis kit, primed by a TRBC-specific oligonucleotide. After uracil-DNA glycosylase treatment, a first 18-cycle PCR used universal primers M1SS and BC2_uni_R on all cDNA. As for the authors' bioinformatics: Each sample was normalized by randomly selecting 1 million high-quality reads, each carrying a distinct molecular identifier. Instead of being binned into consensus sequences, reads that shared molecular identifiers were thrown out. CDR3 identification, clonotype clustering and error correction used MiTCR with a Q25 quality threshold and the strictest error-elimination algorithm. Lower-bound total TCR beta diversity was estimated with a nonparametric unseen species model using Euler transformation. The public sequencing data were trimmed at Q25 with fastp and processed into clonotypes with MiXCR by TCRdb, which kept only in-frame beta chains. Each CDR3 protein gets just one entry, which takes the most common genes and DNA from the rows behind it. The V and J calls and clone size come from TCRdb's table, not from the authors' own analysis. The sample yields around 780,000 distinct CDR3 sequences; about 56% were counted once. Jointly, the top ten make up roughly 26% of the sample.

The donors were 40 or so Caucasian individuals from Russia, aged roughly 6 to 90 years, who were systemically healthy. Each donor gave ten milliliters of peripheral blood, collected into EDTA-treated Vacutainer tubes. Ficoll-Paque density-gradient centrifugation was used to isolate PBMCs, with at least 6.5 million per sample. Trizol reagent was used to extract total RNA from the PBMCs, yielding at least 5.5 micrograms per sample. For every donor, an aliquot of PBMCs went through flow cytometry to measure the percentages of naive CD45RAhigh/CD27high T cells. The research as a whole found: Compared with the aged group, more naive CD4+ T cells, fewer expanded clones and increased TCR diversity were shown by the long-lived group, suggesting age selection. Observed TCR beta diversity per million T cells fell roughly linearly with age, and a significant reduction was already apparent by age around 39. Donor CMV infection status was unknown, potentially confounding age-related changes in expanded clonotypes. Since profiling was done on bulk unsorted PBMCs, naive and antigen-experienced compartments could not be conclusively compared. Estimates of total diversity based on one million sequenced T cells were considered lower bounds and underestimates. Observed TCR beta diversity correlated strongly with the percentage of naive T cells measured by flow cytometry.

This receptor was obtained from a man aged 40-50 years in good health. What was sequenced was blood.

The CDR3 is CSTRDAAGVGYEQYF. The sequence in DNA is TGCAGTACTAGAGATGCAGCGGGAGTCGGATACGAGCAGTACTTC. The chain joins TRBV20-1 to TRBJ2-4; 8 central nucleotides agree with TRBD2. The J call may be in error: the DNA end matches TRBJ2-7 better. For CDR1 and CDR2, the germline V gene (reference sequence) lists DFQATT and SNEGSKA. The CDR3 starts with the cysteine, ends with the phenylalanine, and has 15 residues. The sequence is cut down to CDR3 DNA, 45 bases in frame from base 1.